Below are 18 T cell receptor beta chains sequenced from a single sample in a study of T cell responses to AZD1222 COVID-19 vaccine. TCRdb keeps only in-frame clones here, not all; method: immunoSEQ multiplex PCR. Of nearly 110,000 clones listed, over 80% are singletons. Source: peripheral blood, taken 28 days after the second AZD1222 dose. These receptors all come from an adult who received the AZD1222 COVID-19 vaccine.

This chain's CDR3 is CAISPPPTGRNQPQHF. The CDR3 bases are TGTGCCATCAGTCCCCCACCTACAGGGAGGAATCAGCCCCAGCATTTT. This rearrangement joins TRBV10-3 to TRBJ1-5; possible D gene TRBD1, 6 bases. The CDR3 consists of 16 residues. Per the germline V gene, CDR1 is ENHRY and CDR2 is SYGVKD. The germline V and J ends were trimmed by 5 bases and 4 bases, with 18 bases remaining between them.

The V gene is TRBV21-1, the J gene TRBJ1-4; whether TRBD1, the table's D call, matches the DNA was not checked. TRBV21-1 is flagged as a pseudogene. CDR3 length equals 15 residues. The CDR3: CASSKRGALGRGLFF. CDR3 in DNA: TGTGCCAGCAGCAAAAGGGGCGCGCTCGGACGAGGACTGTTTTTT.

A single count supports this clone. This chain joins TRBV7-8 and TRBJ2-7; D unresolved. Trimming cost V 1 base and J 1 base, with 8 bases left between them. CDR3 length: 14 amino acids. CDR1 is SGHVS and CDR2 is FQNEAQ in the germline V gene. The CDR3 is CASSLVGTSYEQYF. The CDR3 DNA reads TGTGCCAGCAGCTTAGTTGGAACATCCTACGAGCAGTACTTC.

V usage is TRBV9 and J usage is TRBJ2-2, with 11 bases aligning to TRBD2. The trim removed 2 bases at V and 5 bases at J, leaving 2 bases unmatched. The germline V gene has CDR1 SGDLS and CDR2 YYNGEE. This CDR3 has 15 amino acids. The CDR3 DNA follows: TGTGCCAGCAGCGTGAGACTAGCGGGGACCGGGGAGCTGTTTTTT. This translates into CASSVRLAGTGELFF.

This clone was observed a handful of times. The V call is TRBV12-5, the J call TRBJ2-2; D might be TRBD1 (5 bases). Deletions cut 0 bases from V and 2 bases from J, with 10 bases between. The germline V gene encodes CDR1 LGHNT and CDR2 FRNRAP. The CDR3 consists of 16 residues. DNA for the CDR3: TGTGCTAGTGGTTTGGTACAGGTTCCTAACACCGGGGAGCTGTTTTTT. Amino acids: CASGLVQVPNTGELFF.

Comment on this clone: The junction departs from germline at one end; a sequencing error may be responsible. This chain links TRBV6-5 with TRBJ1-1; D is possibly TRBD1 (5 bases). The CDR3 totals 13 residues. CDR1 MNHEY and CDR2 SVGAGI come from the germline V gene. As DNA, the CDR3 is TGTGCCAGCAGTGACTCTCGAGGGGCTGAAGCTTTCTTT. As protein: CASSDSRGAEAFF.

The chain joins TRBV14 to TRBJ2-1; 10 bases agree with TRBD2. The length of the CDR3 is 14 residues. Germline trimming cut 4 bases from V and 7 bases from J; bases unmatched to any gene: 4. CDR1 and CDR2 (germline): SGHDN, FVKESK. CDR3 in amino acids: CASSLSGRVNEQFF. DNA of the CDR3: TGTGCCAGCAGCCTCAGCGGGAGGGTTAATGAGCAGTTCTTC.

This chain connects TRBV18 to TRBJ2-5, with 7 bases aligning to TRBD1. From germline, CDR1 is KGHSH and CDR2 LQKENI. V shed 6 bases, J shed 3 bases, and the junction held 7 bases outside the gene matches. The CDR3 is made up of 14 amino acids. The CDR3 nucleotides read TGTGCCAGCTCGCAATTTACAGGGGAAGAGACCCAGTACTTC. Translated: CASSQFTGEETQYF.

This clone was detected only once. The CDR3 nucleotides are TGTGCCACCAGTAATACAGGGTACGGTCAGCCCCAGCATTTT. Amino acid sequence: CATSNTGYGQPQHF. The chain links TRBV24-1 to TRBJ1-5; a possible D gene is TRBD1 (6 bases). Trimming removed 6 bases at V and 6 bases at J, with 14 bases between. This CDR3 is built from 14 residues. The germline gives CDR1 KGHDR, CDR2 SFDVKD.

V usage is TRBV15 and J usage is TRBJ1-1; 8 bases align to TRBD1. Germline values: CDR1 LNHNV, CDR2 YYDKDF (reference sequence). With 3 bases clipped from V and 1 base from J, the junction kept 1 base outside the gene matches. The CDR3 totals 14 residues. This CDR3 is CATSRGTGNTEAFF. The DNA for the CDR3 is TGTGCCACCAGCAGGGGGACAGGGAACACTGAAGCTTTCTTT.

This rearrangement joins TRBV6-5 to TRBJ1-1; TRBD1 might be the D (5 bases). Germline assignment: CDR1 MNHEY and CDR2 SVGAGI. The CDR3 is 12 residues long. The V end lost 2 bases, the J end lost 11 bases, and 12 bases lay between the germline ends. Here the CDR3 DNA reads TGTGCCAGCAGTTACCGGGGGTCTAGCGCTTTCTTT. This codes for CASSYRGSSAFF.

The genes are TRBV5-6 and TRBJ1-1; 7 bases are a match to TRBD1. This CDR3 has 13 amino acids. The junction had 8 bases not matched to a gene; V was cut back by 1 base and J by 11 bases. The V gene's germline CDR1 is SGHDT and CDR2 YYEEEE. As DNA, the CDR3 is TGTGCCAGCAGCTTGCCGGGACAGCTCTTTGCTTTCTTT. Its translation: CASSLPGQLFAFF. The whole variable domain, remainder taken from reference TRBV5-6 and TRBJ1-1, is DAGVTQSPTHLIKTRGQQVTLRCSPKSGHDTVSWYQQALGQGPQFIFQYYEEEERQRGNFPDRFSGHQFPNYSSELNVNALLLGDSALYLCASSLPGQLFAFFGQGTRLTVV.

This clone was seen more than once but under ten times. In nucleotides, the CDR3 is TGTGCCAGCAGCCCTCCGGGTGTAGGGGACACCGGGGAGCTGTTTTTT. It is translated as CASSPPGVGDTGELFF. This chain links TRBV11-3 with TRBJ2-2; tentative D call: TRBD1 (5 bases). From germline, CDR1 is SGHNT and CDR2 YENEEA. Trimming cost V 5 bases and J 3 bases, with 16 bases left between them. This CDR3 is built from 16 residues.

This clone is a singleton in its sample. The chain has TRBV18 and TRBJ1-3; D is undetermined. CDR3 length: 14 residues. Trimming stripped 2 bases from V and 4 bases from J, with 9 bases between. Germline V lookup: CDR1 KGHSH, CDR2 LQKENI. This CDR3 reads CASSPYEVGNTIYF. The CDR3 region has the DNA TGTGCCAGCTCACCATATGAAGTGGGAAACACCATATATTTT.

The rearrangement uses TRBV18 and TRBJ1-3; D is possibly TRBD1 (6 bases). This CDR3 comprises 15 residues. Deletions cut 0 bases from V and 4 bases from J, with 10 bases between. Germline CDR1 and CDR2: KGHSH and LQKENI. CDR3 protein: CASSPPGATGNTIYF. CDR3 bases: TGTGCCAGCTCACCACCGGGGGCGACGGGAAACACCATATATTTT.

The V gene is TRBV28, the J gene TRBJ1-1; D remains unclear. Trimming removed 6 bases from V and 3 bases from J, with 17 bases in between. This CDR3 is 15 amino acids long. Germline CDR1 is MDHEN and CDR2 is SYDVKM. The CDR3 spells CASSLGPSGYTEAFF. Written as DNA, the CDR3 is TGTGCCAGCAGCCTCGGACCGTCTGGGTACACTGAAGCTTTCTTT.

The chain uses TRBV27 and TRBJ2-2, with D possibly TRBD2 on 5 matching bases. In germline, CDR1 is MNHEY, CDR2 SMNVEV (reference sequence). V was shortened by 4 bases and J by 4 bases, with 13 bases between the two germline ends. The CDR3 loop spans 15 amino acids. The CDR3 region has the DNA TGTGCCAGCAGTTACGGGATGAGCCCCACCGGGGAGCTGTTTTTT. Encoded protein: CASSYGMSPTGELFF.

This rearrangement joins TRBV9 to TRBJ2-1; D possibly corresponds to TRBD2 (5 bases). CDR1 is SGDLS and CDR2 is YYNGEE in the germline V gene. Trimming cost V 4 bases and J 10 bases, with 9 bases left between them. The CDR3 is made up of 11 amino acids. CDR3 sequence: CASSPGGEQFF. Here the CDR3 DNA reads TGTGCCAGCAGCCCCGGCGGGGAGCAGTTCTTC.